This entry is about one T cell receptor (beta chain). Its antigen is still unknown. It has no much larger one-base neighbor in the sample; base qualities were not kept. This specimen belongs to a study of blood T cell repertoires in COVID-19 (dated by TCRdb to 2018 to 2020). Study-wide context: Samples covering the acute and convalescent phases of COVID-19 were provided by collaborators in the United States, Italy and Spain. The material from the prospective study consisted of cDNA or gDNA derived from T cells, B-cell-depleted T cells, or PBMCs. Deeply sampled blood TCRbeta repertoires from subjects exposed to, actively infected with, or recovered from COVID-19 were included in the dataset. The repertoires were released in a freely available public database meant as a resource for research on the immune response to SARS-CoV-2. The samples were drawn from two sources: the first 160 participants of the ongoing ImmuneRACE study, and 1,000 to 1,500 subjects contributed by 6 global collaborators. Sample metadata almost always included a de-identified subject ID, COVID-19 status, age in years and sex. Where HLA class I and class II types were available, the types were taken from metadata supplied by the sample provider, not from assay-based typing. What the work shows at the level of the full study, not this receptor alone: How much clinical and demographic metadata was included differed by source and by participant, and the metadata was provided uncurated.

TCRbeta CDR3 regions were amplified from genomic DNA by means of the immunoSEQ Assay, a bias-controlled multiplex PCR. Per the source publication's procedure: Nucleated cell counts per sample were estimated from amplification of reference gene primers within the assay. To quantify the absolute abundance of each unique TCRbeta CDR3 rearrangement, sequence reads were collapsed and filtered. For each sample, productive Simpson clonality was calculated as the square root of Simpson's diversity index across productive rearrangements. The table was pulled from immuneACCESS by TCRdb, which kept in-frame rearrangements only. Such tables lose some clones; where checked, under half of the loss comes from unresolved V genes, and the rest has no known cause. The V and J calls and the clone size are those of that table, but D and trimming were determined from the DNA. In this sample the table shows a few hundred thousand clones, about 81% of which occur a single time. The ten largest clones take up about 10% of the sample.

From the cysteine through the phenylalanine, the CDR3 covers 17 amino acids. Here the CDR3 DNA is all that survives: 51 bases in frame from base 1. Based on the germline V gene, the CDR1 and CDR2 sequences are SNHLY and FYNNEI. The V end loses 0 bases and the J end loses 4 bases, and a stretch of 18 bases separates them. Enrolling through a virtual design, the prospective study's participants ranged in age from roughly 18 to 95 years and lived across roughly 24 United States geographic areas. In the prospective study, cohorts were assigned on the basis of participant-reported clinical history obtained from a screening survey and a study questionnaire. Recovered participants in ImmuneRACE Cohort 3 were defined by two consecutive negative NP/OP PCR tests, clearance by a healthcare professional, or resolution of symptoms. In the prospective study, mobile phlebotomists collected whole blood, serum and a nasopharyngeal or oropharyngeal swab from each participant. Prospective study participants could optionally give additional blood draws and questionnaires over a 2-month period. Blood samples from the prospective study were shipped frozen or at room temperature prior to DNA extraction.

Sequencing was done on a sample of PBMCs or T cells enriched from blood (not recorded which). The rearrangement joined TRBV2 to TRBJ1-2; the D gene is possibly TRBD1, with 6 bases matching. This sequence was found in a middle-aged man who had recovered from COVID-19. The DNA sequence is given as TGTGCCAGCAGTGAAGCTAGGACAGACTTAGTTTCCTATGGCTACACCTTC. It translates to CASSEARTDLVSYGYTF.